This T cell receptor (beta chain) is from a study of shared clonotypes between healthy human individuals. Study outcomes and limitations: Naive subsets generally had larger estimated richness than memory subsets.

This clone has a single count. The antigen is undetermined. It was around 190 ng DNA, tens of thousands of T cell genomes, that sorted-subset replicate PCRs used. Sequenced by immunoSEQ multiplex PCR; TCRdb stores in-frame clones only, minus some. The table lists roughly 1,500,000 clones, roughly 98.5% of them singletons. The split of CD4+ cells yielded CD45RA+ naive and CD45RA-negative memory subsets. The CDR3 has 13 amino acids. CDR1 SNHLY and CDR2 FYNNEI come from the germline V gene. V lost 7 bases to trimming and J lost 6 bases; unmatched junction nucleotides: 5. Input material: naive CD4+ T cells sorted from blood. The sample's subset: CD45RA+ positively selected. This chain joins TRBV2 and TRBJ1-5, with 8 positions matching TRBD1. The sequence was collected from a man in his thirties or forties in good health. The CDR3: CASTGQGGQPQHF. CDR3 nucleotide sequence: TGTGCCAGCACCGGACAGGGCGGTCAGCCCCAGCATTTT.